This TCR beta chain originates from a study of technical replicates of blood from a few donors. Assay: immunoSEQ multiplex PCR; the TCRdb copy retains only in-frame clones and omits some. Of 15,000 or so clones listed, about four fifths are singletons. Germline V lookup: CDR1 MNHEY, CDR2 SMNVEV (reference sequence). The trim removed 2 bases at V and 9 bases at J, leaving 8 bases unmatched. CDR3 length: 15 amino acids. The sequenced sample consisted of PBMCs. The rearrangement links TRBV27 to TRBJ2-1, with 9 bases matching TRBD2. This receptor was identified in a human donor in good health. CDR3 DNA: TGTGCCAGCAGTTTACGCAGCGGGACTAGCAGTGAGCAGTTCTTC. Translated: CASSLRSGTSSEQFF.